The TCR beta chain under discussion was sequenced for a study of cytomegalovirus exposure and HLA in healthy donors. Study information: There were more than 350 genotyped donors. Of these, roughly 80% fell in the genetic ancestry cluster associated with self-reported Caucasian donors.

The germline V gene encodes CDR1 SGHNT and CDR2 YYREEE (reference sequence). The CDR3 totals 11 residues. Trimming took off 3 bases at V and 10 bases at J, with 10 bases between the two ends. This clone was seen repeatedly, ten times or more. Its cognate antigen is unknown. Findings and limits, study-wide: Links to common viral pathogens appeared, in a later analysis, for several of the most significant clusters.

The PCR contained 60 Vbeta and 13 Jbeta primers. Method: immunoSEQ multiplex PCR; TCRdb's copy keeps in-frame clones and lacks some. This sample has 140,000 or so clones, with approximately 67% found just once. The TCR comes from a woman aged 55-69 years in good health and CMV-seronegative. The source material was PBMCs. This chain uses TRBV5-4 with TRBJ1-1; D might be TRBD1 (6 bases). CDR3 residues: CASSSGGAAFF. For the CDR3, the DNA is TGTGCCAGCAGCTCGGGGGGGGCAGCTTTCTTT. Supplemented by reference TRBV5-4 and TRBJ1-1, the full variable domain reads ETGVTQSPTHLIKTRGQQVTLRCSSQSGHNTVSWYQQALGQGPQFIFQYYREEENGRGNFPPRFSGLQFPNYSSELNVNALELDDSALYLCASSSGGAAFFGQGTRLTVV.